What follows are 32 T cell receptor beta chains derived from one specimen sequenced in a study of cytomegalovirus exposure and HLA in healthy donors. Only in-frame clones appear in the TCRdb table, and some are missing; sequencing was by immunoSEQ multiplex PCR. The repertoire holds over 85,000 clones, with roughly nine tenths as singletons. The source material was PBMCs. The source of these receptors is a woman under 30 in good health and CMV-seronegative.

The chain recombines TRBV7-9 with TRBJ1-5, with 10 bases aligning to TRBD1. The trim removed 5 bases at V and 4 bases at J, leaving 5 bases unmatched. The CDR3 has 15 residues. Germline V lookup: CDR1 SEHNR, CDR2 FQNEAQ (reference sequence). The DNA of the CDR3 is TGTGCCAGCAGCCTCGGGACAGGGGAAAATCAGCCCCAGCATTTT. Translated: CASSLGTGENQPQHF.

This CDR3 is CASSSGGGQGNQPQHF. In DNA, the CDR3 is TGTGCCAGCAGCTCCGGGGGGGGACAGGGTAATCAGCCCCAGCATTTT. This sequence joins TRBV5-4 and TRBJ1-5; 9 bases are a match to TRBD1. The J segment lost 4 bases and the V segment lost 3 bases, leaving 8 bases of the junction unmatched. This CDR3 has 16 residues. Germline assignment: CDR1 SGHNT and CDR2 YYREEE (reference sequence). The entire variable domain, with the rest obtained from reference TRBV5-4 and TRBJ1-5, is as follows: ETGVTQSPTHLIKTRGQQVTLRCSSQSGHNTVSWYQQALGQGPQFIFQYYREEENGRGNFPPRFSGLQFPNYSSELNVNALELDDSALYLCASSSGGGQGNQPQHFGDGTRLSIL.

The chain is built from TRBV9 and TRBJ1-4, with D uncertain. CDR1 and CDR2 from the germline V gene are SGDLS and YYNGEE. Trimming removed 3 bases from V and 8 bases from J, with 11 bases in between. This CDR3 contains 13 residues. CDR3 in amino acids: CASSGGGWEKLFF. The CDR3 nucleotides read TGTGCCAGCAGCGGTGGAGGGTGGGAAAAACTGTTTTTT. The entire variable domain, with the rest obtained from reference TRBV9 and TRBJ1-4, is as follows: DSGVTQTPKHLITATGQRVTLRCSPRSGDLSVYWYQQSLDQGLQFLIQYYNGEERAKGNILERFSAQQFPDLHSELNLSSLELGDSALYFCASSGGGWEKLFFGSGTQLSVL.

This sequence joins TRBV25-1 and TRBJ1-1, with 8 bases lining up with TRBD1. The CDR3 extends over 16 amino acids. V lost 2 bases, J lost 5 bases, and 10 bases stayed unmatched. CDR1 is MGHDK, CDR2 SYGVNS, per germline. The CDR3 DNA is TGTGCCAGCAGTGAACGGGACAGGTCCTGGGGGACTGAAGCTTTCTTT. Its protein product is CASSERDRSWGTEAFF.

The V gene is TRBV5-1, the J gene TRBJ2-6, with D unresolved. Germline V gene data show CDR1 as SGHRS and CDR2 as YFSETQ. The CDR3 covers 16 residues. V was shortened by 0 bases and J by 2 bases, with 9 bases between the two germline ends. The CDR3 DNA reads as TGCGCCAGCAGCTTGGCGGTTGGAGCTGGGGCCAACGTCCTGACTTTC. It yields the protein CASSLAVGAGANVLTF.

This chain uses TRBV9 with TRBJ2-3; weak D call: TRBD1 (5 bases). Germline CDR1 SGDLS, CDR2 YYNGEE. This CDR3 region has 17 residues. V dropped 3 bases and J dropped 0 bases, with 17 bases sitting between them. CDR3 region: CASSAITGSASTDTQYF. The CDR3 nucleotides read TGTGCCAGCAGCGCCATAACAGGATCCGCTAGCACAGATACGCAGTATTTT.

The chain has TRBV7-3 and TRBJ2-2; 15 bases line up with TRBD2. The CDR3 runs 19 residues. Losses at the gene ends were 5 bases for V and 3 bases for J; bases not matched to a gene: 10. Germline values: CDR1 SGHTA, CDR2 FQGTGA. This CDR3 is CASSPLGGLAGGDTGELFF. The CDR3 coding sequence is TGTGCCAGCAGCCCACTGGGGGGACTAGCGGGAGGCGACACCGGGGAGCTGTTTTTT.

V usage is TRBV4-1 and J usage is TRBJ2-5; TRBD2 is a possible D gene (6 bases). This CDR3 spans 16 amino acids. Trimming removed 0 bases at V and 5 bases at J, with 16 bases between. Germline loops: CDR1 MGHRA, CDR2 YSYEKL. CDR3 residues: CASSQEGGEERETQYF. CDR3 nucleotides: TGCGCCAGCAGCCAAGAAGGAGGGGAGGAACGGGAGACCCAGTACTTC.

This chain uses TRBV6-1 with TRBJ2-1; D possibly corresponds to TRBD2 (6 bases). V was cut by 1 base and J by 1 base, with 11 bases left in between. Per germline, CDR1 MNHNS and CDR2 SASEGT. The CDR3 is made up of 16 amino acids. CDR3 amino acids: CASSEDFSGSYNEQFF. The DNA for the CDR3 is TGTGCCAGCAGTGAAGATTTTAGCGGATCCTACAATGAGCAGTTCTTC.

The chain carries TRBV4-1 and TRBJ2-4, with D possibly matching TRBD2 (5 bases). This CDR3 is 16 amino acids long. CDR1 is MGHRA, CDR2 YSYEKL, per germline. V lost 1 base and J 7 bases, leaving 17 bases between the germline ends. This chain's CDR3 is CASSQAPGVGSNIQYF. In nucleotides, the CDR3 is TGCGCCAGCAGCCAAGCCCCCGGGGTAGGGAGTAACATTCAGTACTTC.

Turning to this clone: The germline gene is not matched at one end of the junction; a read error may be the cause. CDR3 sequence (DNA): TGCACCGATATACAGGGTTACGAGCAGTACTTC. It translates to CTDIQGYEQYF. The V gene is TRBV7-4, the J gene TRBJ2-7; a weak D match, TRBD1 (6 bases). Germline V gene sequence: CDR1 SGHVT, CDR2 SQSDAQ. The CDR3 loop spans 11 amino acids.

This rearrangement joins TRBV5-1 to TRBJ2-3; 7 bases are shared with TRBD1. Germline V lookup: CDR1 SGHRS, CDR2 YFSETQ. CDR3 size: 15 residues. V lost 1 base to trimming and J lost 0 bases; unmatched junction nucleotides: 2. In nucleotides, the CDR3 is TGCGCCAGCAGCTTGACAGGGGCTAGCACAGATACGCAGTATTTT. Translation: CASSLTGASTDTQYF.

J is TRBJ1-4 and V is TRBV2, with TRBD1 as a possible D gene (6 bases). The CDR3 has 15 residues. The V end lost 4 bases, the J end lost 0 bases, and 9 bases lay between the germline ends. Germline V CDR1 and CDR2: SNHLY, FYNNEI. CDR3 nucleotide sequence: TGTGCCAGCAGTGTTAACAGGGCAACTAATGAAAAACTGTTTTTT. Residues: CASSVNRATNEKLFF.

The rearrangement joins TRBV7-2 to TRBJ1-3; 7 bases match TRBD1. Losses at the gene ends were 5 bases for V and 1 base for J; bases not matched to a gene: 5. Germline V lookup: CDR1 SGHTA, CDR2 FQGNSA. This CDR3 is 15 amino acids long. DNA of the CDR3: TGTGCCAGCAGCACAGGGACAGCGTCTGGAAACACCATATATTTT. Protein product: CASSTGTASGNTIYF.

Here the CDR3 reads CASTPGGLNTEAFF. CDR3 coding DNA: TGTGCCAGCACTCCAGGGGGTTTAAACACTGAAGCTTTCTTT. The chain recombines TRBV28 with TRBJ1-1; TRBD1 agrees at 7 bases. There are 14 residues in the CDR3. V dropped 7 bases and J dropped 2; count of bases not matched to a gene: 7. Germline V gene sequence: CDR1 MDHEN, CDR2 SYDVKM.

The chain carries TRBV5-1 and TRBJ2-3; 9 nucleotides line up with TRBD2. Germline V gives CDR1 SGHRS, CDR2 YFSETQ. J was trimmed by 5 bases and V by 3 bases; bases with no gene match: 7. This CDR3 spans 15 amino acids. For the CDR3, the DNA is TGCGCCAGCAGCTCCGGGACTAGCTCGGGAGATACGCAGTATTTT. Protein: CASSSGTSSGDTQYF.

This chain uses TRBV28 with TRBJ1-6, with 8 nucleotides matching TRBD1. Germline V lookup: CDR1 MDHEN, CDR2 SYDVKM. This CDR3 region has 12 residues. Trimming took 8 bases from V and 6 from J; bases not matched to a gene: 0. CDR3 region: CASGQGNSPLHF. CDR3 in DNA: TGTGCCAGCGGACAGGGTAATTCACCCCTCCACTTT.

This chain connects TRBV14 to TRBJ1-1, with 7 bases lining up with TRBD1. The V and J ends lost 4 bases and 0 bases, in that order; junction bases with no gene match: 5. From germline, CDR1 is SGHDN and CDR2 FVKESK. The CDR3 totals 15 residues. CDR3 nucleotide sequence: TGTGCCAGCAGCCCAAGACAGGGCCTGAACACTGAAGCTTTCTTT. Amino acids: CASSPRQGLNTEAFF.

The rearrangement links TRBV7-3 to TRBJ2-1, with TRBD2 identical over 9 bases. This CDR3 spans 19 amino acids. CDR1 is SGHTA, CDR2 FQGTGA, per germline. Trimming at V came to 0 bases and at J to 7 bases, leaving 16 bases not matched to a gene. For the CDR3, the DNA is TGTGCCAGCAGCTTAACTGGGACATCGACTAGCGGAGACCAAAATGAGCAGTTCTTC. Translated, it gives CASSLTGTSTSGDQNEQFF.

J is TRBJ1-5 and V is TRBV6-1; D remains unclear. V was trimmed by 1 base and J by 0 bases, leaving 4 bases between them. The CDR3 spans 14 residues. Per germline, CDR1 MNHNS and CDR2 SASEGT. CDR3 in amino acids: CASSEVFSNQPQHF. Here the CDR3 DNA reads TGTGCCAGCAGTGAAGTATTTAGCAATCAGCCCCAGCATTTT.

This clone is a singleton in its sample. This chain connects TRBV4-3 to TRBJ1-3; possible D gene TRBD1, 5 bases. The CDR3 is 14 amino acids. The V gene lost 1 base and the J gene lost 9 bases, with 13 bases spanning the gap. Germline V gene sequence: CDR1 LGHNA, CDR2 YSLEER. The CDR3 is CASSQGSGGTTIYF. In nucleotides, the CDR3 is TGCGCCAGCAGCCAAGGATCAGGAGGGACCACCATATATTTT.

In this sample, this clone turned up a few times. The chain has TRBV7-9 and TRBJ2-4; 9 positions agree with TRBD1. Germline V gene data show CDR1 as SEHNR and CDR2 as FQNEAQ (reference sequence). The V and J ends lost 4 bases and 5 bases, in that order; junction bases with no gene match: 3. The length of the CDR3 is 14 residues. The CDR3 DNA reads TGTGCCAGCAGCTCCAGGACAGGGGAAAACATTCAGTACTTC. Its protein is CASSSRTGENIQYF.

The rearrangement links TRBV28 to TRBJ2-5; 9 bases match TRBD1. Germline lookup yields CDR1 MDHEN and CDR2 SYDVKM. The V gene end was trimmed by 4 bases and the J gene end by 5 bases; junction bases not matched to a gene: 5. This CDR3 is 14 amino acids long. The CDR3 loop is CASSSTGGGETQYF. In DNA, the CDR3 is TGTGCCAGCAGTTCAACAGGGGGCGGCGAGACCCAGTACTTC.

CDR3 sequence: CASSKVDSTVQYEQYF. CDR3 DNA sequence: TGTGCCAGCAGCAAAGTTGACAGTACCGTCCAATACGAGCAGTACTTC. The rearrangement uses TRBV21-1 and TRBJ2-7; whether TRBD1, the table's D call, matches the DNA was not checked. TRBV21-1 corresponds to a pseudogene. There are 16 residues in the CDR3.

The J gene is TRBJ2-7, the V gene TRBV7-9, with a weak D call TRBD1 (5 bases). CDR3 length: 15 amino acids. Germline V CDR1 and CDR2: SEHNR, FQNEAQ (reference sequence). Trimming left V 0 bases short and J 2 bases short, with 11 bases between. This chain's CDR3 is CASSLASTGAYEQYF. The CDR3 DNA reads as TGTGCCAGCAGCTTAGCGTCTACAGGAGCCTACGAGCAGTACTTC.

The CDR3 coding sequence is TGTGCCAGCAGCTTCAGCGGGAGGGCCCGAGATACGCAGTATTTT. Translated: CASSFSGRARDTQYF. The chain has TRBV28 and TRBJ2-3; TRBD2 matches at 10 bases. CDR3 length: 15 amino acids. V gave up 6 bases and J gave up 5 bases; unmatched junction bases: 8. CDR1 and CDR2 (germline): MDHEN, SYDVKM.

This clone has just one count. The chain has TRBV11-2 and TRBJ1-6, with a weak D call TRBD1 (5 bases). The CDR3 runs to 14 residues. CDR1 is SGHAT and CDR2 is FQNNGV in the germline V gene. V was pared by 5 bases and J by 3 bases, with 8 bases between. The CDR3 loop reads CASSLTGYNSPLHF. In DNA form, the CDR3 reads TGTGCCAGCAGCCTTACAGGCTATAATTCACCCCTCCACTTT.

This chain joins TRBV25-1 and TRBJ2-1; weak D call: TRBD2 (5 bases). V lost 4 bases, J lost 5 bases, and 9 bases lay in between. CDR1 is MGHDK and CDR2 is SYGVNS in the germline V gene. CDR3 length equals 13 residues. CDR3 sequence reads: CASSAKGDNEQFF. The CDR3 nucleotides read TGTGCCAGCAGTGCAAAGGGAGACAATGAGCAGTTCTTC.

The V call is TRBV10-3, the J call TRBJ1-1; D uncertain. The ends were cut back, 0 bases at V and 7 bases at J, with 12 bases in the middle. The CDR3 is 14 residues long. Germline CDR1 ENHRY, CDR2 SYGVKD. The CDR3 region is CAISESEVANEAFF. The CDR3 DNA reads TGTGCCATCAGTGAGTCGGAGGTTGCTAATGAAGCTTTCTTT.

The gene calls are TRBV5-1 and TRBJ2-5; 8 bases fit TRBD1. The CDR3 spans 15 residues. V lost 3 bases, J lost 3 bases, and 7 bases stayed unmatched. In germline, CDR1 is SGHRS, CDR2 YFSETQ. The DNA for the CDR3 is TGCGCCAGCAGCTACACAGGGGGGATAGAAGAGACCCAGTACTTC. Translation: CASSYTGGIEETQYF.

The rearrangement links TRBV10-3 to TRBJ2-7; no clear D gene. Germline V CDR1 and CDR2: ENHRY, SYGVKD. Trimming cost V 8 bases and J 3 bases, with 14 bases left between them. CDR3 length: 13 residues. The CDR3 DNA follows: TGTGCCATCGGGCCGAATGAGAACTACGAGCAGTACTTC. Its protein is CAIGPNENYEQYF.

The CDR3 region has the DNA TGTGCCAGCAGGGCAGGGGGGCCTATTAGGGGCTACACCTTC. Its protein is CASRAGGPIRGYTF. The chain uses TRBV2 and TRBJ1-2; 7 positions match TRBD1. This CDR3 is 14 amino acids long. V was pared by 6 bases and J by 8 bases, with 12 bases of the junction left unmatched. Per germline, CDR1 SNHLY and CDR2 FYNNEI. Full variable domain (outside the CDR3, taken from reference TRBV2 and TRBJ1-2): EPEVTQTPSHQVTQMGQEVILRCVPISNHLYFYWYRQILGQKVEFLVSFYNNEISEKSEIFDDQFSVERPDGSNFTLKIRSTKLEDSAMYFCASRAGGPIRGYTFGSGTRLTVV.